Below are 20 T cell receptor beta chains sequenced from a single sample in a study of T cell responses to AZD1222 COVID-19 vaccine. Profiled with immunoSEQ multiplex PCR; TCRdb holds only in-frame clones, not every one. Of roughly 93,000 clones in the sample, approximately 86% are singletons; the top ten hold 5% to 6.5%. The sequenced sample was peripheral blood, obtained on day 0 of AZD1222 vaccination. These receptor sequences come from an adult in good health.

The rearrangement links TRBV10-3 to TRBJ1-2; 8 bases are a match to TRBD1. V gave up 2 bases and J gave up 11 bases; unmatched junction bases: 16. Germline loops: CDR1 ENHRY, CDR2 SYGVKD. The CDR3 runs to 16 residues. The CDR3 reads CAISEAGGQGSSGYTF. CDR3 nucleotide sequence: TGTGCCATCAGTGAGGCGGGAGGACAGGGATCATCGGGGTACACCTTC.

The chain carries TRBV30 and TRBJ1-1; D unclear. The germline gives CDR1 GTSNPN, CDR2 SVGIG (reference sequence). The CDR3 runs to 14 residues. The ends were cut back, 0 bases at V and 1 base at J, with 9 bases in the middle. CDR3 protein: CAWSVLGSNTEAFF. Written as DNA, the CDR3 is TGTGCCTGGAGTGTACTCGGGTCGAACACTGAAGCTTTCTTT.

The gene calls are TRBV11-2 and TRBJ2-5, with 11 bases aligning to TRBD2. CDR1 and CDR2 (germline): SGHAT, FQNNGV. CDR3 length: 18 residues. V dropped 5 bases and J dropped 0; count of bases not matched to a gene: 11. The chain's CDR3 is CASSPGTSGRGYQETQYF. The CDR3 coding sequence is TGTGCCAGCAGCCCCGGGACTAGCGGTCGGGGGTACCAAGAGACCCAGTACTTC.

This chain links TRBV6-2 or TRBV6-3 with TRBJ2-7, with 14 positions matching TRBD2. The CDR3 is 16 residues long. In germline, CDR1 is MNHEY, CDR2 SVGEGT. V shed 5 bases, J shed 0 bases, and the junction held 3 bases outside the gene matches. The CDR3 here is CASSRTSGGYSYEQYF. CDR3 nucleotide sequence: TGTGCCAGCAGTCGGACTAGCGGGGGGTACTCCTACGAGCAGTACTTC.

The J gene is TRBJ1-5, the V gene TRBV18; no clear D. Trimming cost V 2 bases and J 0 bases, with 5 bases left between them. Germline V gene data show CDR1 as KGHSH and CDR2 as LQKENI. This CDR3 comprises 14 residues. CDR3: CASSPGFSNQPQHF. CDR3 DNA sequence: TGTGCCAGCTCACCAGGTTTTAGCAATCAGCCCCAGCATTTT. Full variable domain (remainder filled in from reference TRBV18 and TRBJ1-5): NAGVMQNPRHLVRRRGQEARLRCSPMKGHSHVYWYRQLPEEGLKFMVYLQKENIIDESGMPKERFSAEFPKEGPSILRIQQVVRGDSAAYFCASSPGFSNQPQHFGDGTRLSIL.

The chain is built from TRBV6-1 and TRBJ1-2; the match to TRBD1 covers 8 bases. CDR1 is MNHNS and CDR2 is SASEGT in the germline V gene. V was pared by 3 bases and J by 3 bases, with 3 bases of the junction left unmatched. This CDR3 spans 14 amino acids. The CDR3 loop reads CASSERQGHYGYTF. DNA for the CDR3: TGTGCCAGCAGTGAGAGACAGGGGCACTATGGCTACACCTTC.

This clone was observed once. The chain is built from TRBV5-1 and TRBJ2-7; maybe TRBD2 (5 bases). The germline CDR1 and CDR2 sequences are SGHRS and YFSETQ. The CDR3 extends over 13 amino acids. V was cut by 6 bases and J by 0 bases, with 10 bases left in between. The CDR3 region is CASNGLSSYEQYF. The CDR3 DNA is TGCGCCAGCAACGGACTGAGCTCCTACGAGCAGTACTTC.

The J gene is TRBJ2-1, the V gene TRBV5-1; D is unresolved. The V end lost 1 base, the J end lost 8 bases, and 10 bases lay between the germline ends. CDR3 length equals 13 residues. Germline V gene lookup returns CDR1 SGHRS and CDR2 YFSETQ. CDR3 protein: CASSLSRLDEQFF. The CDR3 nucleotides are TGCGCCAGCAGCTTGAGCCGTTTGGATGAGCAGTTCTTC.

The CDR3: CAWSSGVISNYGYTF. CDR3 sequence (DNA): TGTGCCTGGAGTTCGGGGGTCATATCGAACTATGGCTACACCTTC. The chain couples TRBV30 to TRBJ1-2; TRBD1 is a possible D gene (5 bases). The germline V gene encodes CDR1 GTSNPN and CDR2 SVGIG (reference sequence). The CDR3 loop spans 15 amino acids. V was trimmed by 2 bases and J by 2 bases, leaving 15 bases between them.

This chain connects TRBV19 to TRBJ2-3; 8 bases map to TRBD1. CDR3 size: 15 residues. With V trimmed by 7 bases and J by 2 bases, 8 bases remained unmatched. Germline V gene data show CDR1 as LNHDA and CDR2 as SQIVND (reference sequence). CDR3 amino acids: CASTTGQGNTDTQYF. DNA for the CDR3: TGTGCCAGTACTACAGGACAGGGTAACACAGATACGCAGTATTTT.

The chain has TRBV6-1 and TRBJ2-7, with TRBD1 matching over 8 bases. The CDR3 length is 16 residues. The germline V gene has CDR1 MNHNS and CDR2 SASEGT. V trimming: 2 bases; J trimming: 1 base; junction bases outside the gene matches: 7. As DNA, the CDR3 is TGTGCCAGCAGTGAATCGCCGGGACAGGAGTCCTACGAGCAGTACTTC. It translates to CASSESPGQESYEQYF.

This clone came up once. V is TRBV18 and J is TRBJ1-4; D might be TRBD1 (5 bases). Trimming shortened V by 2 bases and J by 8 bases, and 15 bases separated the two germline ends. In germline, CDR1 is KGHSH, CDR2 LQKENI. CDR3 size: 15 residues. In nucleotides, the CDR3 is TGTGCCAGCTCACCAAGCCGGGACGGGGGAGAAAAACTGTTTTTT. Amino acid sequence: CASSPSRDGGEKLFF.

CDR3 bases: TGTGCCAGCAGGGCTGACAGGGGGCGAGATCAGCCCCAGCATTTT. This translates into CASRADRGRDQPQHF. The chain uses TRBV2 and TRBJ1-5, with TRBD1 matching 10 bases. Looked up from germline, CDR1 is SNHLY and CDR2 is FYNNEI. The CDR3 is 15 amino acids. Losses at the gene ends were 6 bases for V and 5 bases for J; bases not matched to a gene: 7.

The rearrangement links TRBV11-2 to TRBJ2-2, with 13 bases identical to TRBD2. The length of the CDR3 is 17 residues. Germline CDR1 is SGHAT and CDR2 is FQNNGV. J gave up 4 bases and V 3 bases, and 5 bases lay outside the gene matches. The CDR3 sequence: CASSFGLAGATTGELFF. The CDR3 region has the DNA TGTGCCAGCAGCTTCGGACTAGCGGGAGCGACCACCGGGGAGCTGTTTTTT. The full variable domain, its missing parts supplied by reference TRBV11-2 and TRBJ2-2, is EAGVAQSPRYKIIEKRQSVAFWCNPISGHATLYWYQQILGQGPKLLIQFQNNGVVDDSQLPKDRFSAERLKGVDSTLKIQPAKLEDSAVYLCASSFGLAGATTGELFFGEGSRLTVL.

The chain carries TRBV18 and TRBJ2-1; TRBD2 aligns across 9 bases. Germline V gene sequence: CDR1 KGHSH, CDR2 LQKENI. The CDR3 totals 16 residues. The junction had 6 bases not matched to a gene; V was cut back by 0 bases and J by 6 bases. The CDR3 DNA reads as TGTGCCAGCTCACCACCGGCGGGCGGGAGGGCCAATGAGCAGTTCTTC. As protein: CASSPPAGGRANEQFF. The full variable domain, with the rest looked up from reference TRBV18 and TRBJ2-1, is NAGVMQNPRHLVRRRGQEARLRCSPMKGHSHVYWYRQLPEEGLKFMVYLQKENIIDESGMPKERFSAEFPKEGPSILRIQQVVRGDSAAYFCASSPPAGGRANEQFFGPGTRLTVL.

This rearrangement joins TRBV21-1 to TRBJ1-5. TRBV21-1 is annotated as a pseudogene. CDR3 length equals 16 residues. CDR3 in DNA: TGTGCCAGCAGCAACACGGACTATAAGGGCAATCAGCCCCAGCATTTT. Encoded protein: CASSNTDYKGNQPQHF.

CDR3 sequence: CASSLTANTEAFF. CDR3 DNA: TGCGCCAGCAGCTTGACAGCGAACACTGAAGCTTTCTTT. J is TRBJ1-1 and V is TRBV5-1; D is ambiguous. Germline V lookup: CDR1 SGHRS, CDR2 YFSETQ. Trimming shortened V by 1 base and J by 1 base, and 5 bases separated the two germline ends. This CDR3 spans 13 amino acids. The whole variable domain, remainder taken from reference TRBV5-1 and TRBJ1-1, is KAGVTQTPRYLIKTRGQQVTLSCSPISGHRSVSWYQQTPGQGLQFLFEYFSETQRNKGNFPGRFSGRQFSNSRSEMNVSTLELGDSALYLCASSLTANTEAFFGQGTRLTVV.

The chain recombines TRBV6-5 with TRBJ1-2, with D perhaps matching TRBD1 (6 bases). Germline V gene data show CDR1 as MNHEY and CDR2 as SVGAGI. V was cut by 6 bases and J by 1 base, with 12 bases left in between. CDR3 length equals 14 residues. The CDR3 nucleotides are TGTGCCAGCAGATCGGACAGACTTAACTATGGCTACACCTTC. The encoded protein is CASRSDRLNYGYTF.

The chain couples TRBV5-4 to TRBJ1-1; D perhaps matches TRBD1 (6 bases). The CDR3 spans 15 residues. Germline assignment: CDR1 SGHNT and CDR2 YYREEE (reference sequence). The V end lost 0 bases, the J end lost 7 bases, and 16 bases lay between the germline ends. DNA for the CDR3: TGTGCCAGCAGCTTGGATCGGGGGGCAAAGGGTGAAGCTTTCTTT. This encodes CASSLDRGAKGEAFF.

The chain is built from TRBV4-3 and TRBJ2-6, with TRBD1 identical over 9 bases. V lost 0 bases, J lost 0 bases, and 6 bases stayed unmatched. The CDR3 length is 19 residues. Germline CDR1 is LGHNA and CDR2 is YSLEER. The CDR3 nucleotides read TGCGCCAGCAGCCAAGATGTAAGACAGGGGGGCTCTGGGGCCAACGTCCTGACTTTC. Residues: CASSQDVRQGGSGANVLTF.